This T cell receptor (beta chain) was profiled in a study of T cell repertoires in cytomegalovirus infection. Study-level background: CMV epitopes in the study were HLA-C-restricted (recently identified) and HLA-B-restricted (well studied). Both a matching HLA type and CMV infection were indicated by public TCR beta signatures.

Deletions cut 3 bases from V and 0 bases from J, with 14 bases between. Germline V gene sequence: CDR1 SGHVS, CDR2 FQNEAQ. The CDR3 is 17 amino acids. MiXCR, run by TCRdb on the reads, gives a single entry per CDR3 protein. This table holds some 900,000 distinct CDR3 sequences, 32% found once. Regarding the study as a whole: The cumulative frequency of public TCR beta families distinguished individuals who carried CMV together with the relevant HLA. HLA-C-restricted CMV-specific TCR beta clonotypes were dominant in the ex vivo response.

As for this clonotype: The antigen is not known.

Sequences were derived from cultured CD8+ T cells from PBMCs, sampled from culture after CMV antigen stimulation. The rearrangement joins TRBV7-8 to TRBJ2-2; TRBD2 might be the D (6 bases). This sequence originates from a human donor in good health (CMV status not recorded). Some clones in this sample may be carry-over from other donors' samples. DNA of the CDR3: TGTGCCAGCAGCTTTCCGGGAGAGGGCCCGAACACCGGGGAGCTGTTTTTT. The encoded protein is CASSFPGEGPNTGELFF.